Described below is a single T cell receptor (beta chain) sequence and its context. Its specificity is unknown. V lost 4 bases and J 4 bases, leaving 10 bases between the germline ends. The CDR3 totals 13 residues. CDR1 is SGHTA, CDR2 FQGNSA, per germline. The record originates from a study of T cell clones after liver transplantation. On the study more broadly: Samples came from ITN030ST, which attempted immunosuppression withdrawal within 2 years of liver transplantation. HCV positivity affected three of eight recipients; the rest lacked autoimmune or viral indications. Study conclusions and caveats: Conclusions were preliminary, with small, heterogeneous patient groups.

Produced via immunoSEQ multiplex PCR; TCRdb's table is partial and in-frame only. The sample has tens of thousands of clones; 83% are singletons. Sequencing was performed on CD4+ T cells from blood, taken at the 22-month timepoint. The gene calls are TRBV7-2 and TRBJ1-1; D gene unclear. This clonotype was obtained from a human patient who received a liver transplant. Some T cells may originate from the graft donor. CDR3 sequence reads: CASSSGLTTEAFF. The CDR3 DNA is TGTGCCAGCAGCTCCGGCCTGACCACTGAAGCTTTCTTT.